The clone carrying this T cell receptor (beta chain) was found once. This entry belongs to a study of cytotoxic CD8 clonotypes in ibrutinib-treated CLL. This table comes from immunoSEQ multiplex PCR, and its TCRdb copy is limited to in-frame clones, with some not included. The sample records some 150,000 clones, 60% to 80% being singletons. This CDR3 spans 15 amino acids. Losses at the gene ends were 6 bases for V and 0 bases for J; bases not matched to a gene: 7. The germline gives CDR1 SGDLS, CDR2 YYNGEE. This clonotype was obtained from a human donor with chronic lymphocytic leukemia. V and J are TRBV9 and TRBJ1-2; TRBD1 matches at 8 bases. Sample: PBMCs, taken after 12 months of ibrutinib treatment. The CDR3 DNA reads TGTGCCAGCACTATAGGACAGGGAGCTAACTATGGCTACACCTTC. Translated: CASTIGQGANYGYTF.